Listed below are T cell receptor beta chains from one sample, sequenced in a study of monozygotic twins with inflammatory bowel disease. TCRdb re-analyzed the 5' RACE reads; it lists each CDR3 protein once, without DNA. The sample's table shows about 160,000 distinct CDR3 sequences. Sequenced sample: blood. These receptors came from a human donor with ulcerative colitis or Crohn's disease, or a healthy co-twin of an affected twin (not recorded which). Both conserved end residues are part of each CDR3.

>TRBV2|TRBJ2-7
CASSDGGSSYEQYF
>TRBV20-1|TRBJ1-2
CSARDNERSRGYTF
>TRBV6-1|TRBJ2-2
CASSRDRGLNTGELFF
>TRBV6-5|TRBJ1-3
CASSYDREGNTIYF
>TRBV20-1|TRBJ2-3
CSAKYQDSASRRTDTQYF
>TRBV5-6|TRBJ1-2
CASSFSLGGLYGYTF
>TRBV2|TRBJ1-2
CASSSYRDLGGYTF
>TRBV24-1|TRBJ1-5
CATSDPTGTQPQHF
>TRBV12-3/TRBV12-4|TRBJ2-5
CASLRAIGQETQYF
>TRBV7-3|TRBJ2-1
CASSPSLGYEQFF
>TRBV12-3/TRBV12-4|TRBJ2-2
CASTLTIMVAGELFF
>TRBV18|TRBJ2-1
CASSPDSPYNEQFF
>TRBV4-3|TRBJ2-7
CASSQDAPPSVFEQYF
>TRBV7-3|TRBJ1-2
CASSPNARGIMDGYTF
>TRBV7-3|TRBJ2-2
CASSLTGDRELFF
>TRBV11-2|TRBJ2-1
CASSLAGVVNEQFF
>TRBV7-2|TRBJ2-1
CASSFREGGNEQFF
>TRBV11-2|TRBJ2-5
CASSSPLSGGSETQYF
>TRBV18|TRBJ2-7
CASSPSGTVYEQYF
>TRBV6-6|TRBJ2-2
CASSRRNTGELFF
>TRBV20-1|TRBJ2-1
CSARDSWYEQFF
>TRBV5-1|TRBJ1-1
CASSPGGTGGTEAFF
>TRBV20-1|TRBJ1-1
CSAFRPTEAFF
>TRBV10-3|TRBJ2-7
CAISESSYGLGLDEQYF
>TRBV30|TRBJ2-7
CAWSAQRGYEQYF
>TRBV3-1|TRBJ2-1
CASSHIDLTGGGYNEQFF
>TRBV9|TRBJ2-2
CASAGLVLSTGELFF
>TRBV5-1|TRBJ1-1
CASRGQGLNTEAFF
>TRBV24-1|TRBJ2-1
CATSDSGSARNEQFF
>TRBV6-1|TRBJ2-7
CASSLARQGLGGEQYF
>TRBV20-1|TRBJ1-2
CSARDGGQGAHYGYTF
>TRBV20-1|TRBJ2-1
CSARGRNEQFF
>TRBV20-1|TRBJ2-1
CSARIWQAYNEQFF
>TRBV7-2|TRBJ2-1
CASTRDRIYNEQFF
>TRBV10-3|TRBJ1-1
CAISERAGYTEAFF
>TRBV3-1|TRBJ2-7
CASSPRRGAVYEQYF
>TRBV15|TRBJ1-6
CATSRDQEIGQGDSPLHF
>TRBV24-1|TRBJ2-5
CATGKGETQYF
>TRBV11-2|TRBJ1-2
CASSFESGTIAPNYGYTF
>TRBV20-1|TRBJ1-1
CSGVPGLAEAFF
>TRBV20-1|TRBJ2-7
CSAPFGDSSSYEQYF
>TRBV7-2|TRBJ2-5
CASSAFLVGEETQYF
>TRBV28|TRBJ1-1
CASSLPLDGEAFF
>TRBV5-1|TRBJ1-3
CASSFQGGGNTIYF
>TRBV7-3|TRBJ1-1
CASSPSGGKYAFF
>TRBV6-6|TRBJ1-1
CASSQQGTYTKAFF
>TRBV18|TRBJ1-5
CASSPQQGAVEPQHF
>TRBV10-3|TRBJ1-1
CAISVGPLGDADTEAFF
>TRBV20-1|TRBJ2-7
CSAPRQAAGEQYF
>TRBV27|TRBJ2-6
CASSFGGAGERSGANVLTF
>TRBV28|TRBJ1-1
CASSYVGVGKTEAFF
>TRBV5-1|TRBJ1-1
CASSPPVTGTGEMNTEAFF
>TRBV7-2|TRBJ2-7
CASSVSGIYEQYF